Listed below are T cell receptor beta chains from one sample, sequenced in a study of blood T cell repertoires in COVID-19. The repertoire was sequenced with immunoSEQ multiplex PCR; TCRdb's copy has only in-frame clones and lacks some. The sample shows some 140,000 clones, approximately 80% of them seen only once. Sequenced: peripheral blood. The receptors come from an elderly woman with acute or convalescent COVID-19. Both conserved end residues are part of each CDR3. Each record gives: D gene, clone size, V gene, J gene, CDR3 protein, CDR3 DNA. The D gene is left open where the match is weak. Expanded clones are given a class, and other clones once, few, many or no size at all.

>TRBD1|-|TRBV29-1|TRBJ1-1
CSVVDRLTEAFF
TGCAGCGTTGTGGACAGGCTCACTGAAGCTTTCTTT
>-|-|TRBV5-1|TRBJ1-1
CASSLTLTGETEAFF
TGCGCCAGCAGCTTGACTTTGACTGGTGAAACTGAAGCTTTCTTT
>-|-|TRBV6-5|TRBJ1-4
CASSYSRESENRKLFF
TGTGCCAGCAGTTACAGCCGGGAGAGCGAGAATAGAAAACTGTTTTTT
>-|-|TRBV7-3|TRBJ1-1
CASSKTDTNTEAFF
TGTGCCAGCAGCAAGACGGACACGAACACTGAAGCTTTCTTT
>-|-|TRBV7-2|TRBJ1-2
CASSLEFQGSGYTF
TGTGCCAGCAGCTTAGAGTTTCAGGGTAGTGGCTACACCTTC
>-|-|TRBV27|TRBJ2-7
CASSKGGPLAQYF
TGTGCCAGCAGTAAGGGGGGGCCCCTCGCGCAGTACTTC
>-|-|TRBV19|TRBJ1-5
CASSIGSPTQSLSAQHF
TGTGCCAGTAGTATAGGATCCCCGACACAGTCATTGTCAGCCCAGCATTTT
>TRBD1|-|TRBV6-2/TRBV6-3|TRBJ1-1
CASSPKDRLGNTEAFF
TGTGCCAGCAGCCCCAAGGACAGGCTGGGTAACACTGAAGCTTTCTTT
>-|once|TRBV5-1|TRBJ1-6
CASSLSQYNSPLHF
TGCGCCAGCAGCTTGAGCCAATATAATTCACCCCTCCACTTT
>-|-|TRBV9|TRBJ2-1
CASGQRAAGNEQFF
TGTGCCAGCGGGCAGCGGGCCGCGGGGAATGAGCAGTTCTTC
>TRBD1|-|TRBV5-6|TRBJ2-3
CASTPGDSLGDTQYF
TGTGCCAGCACCCCCGGGGACAGCCTCGGAGATACGCAGTATTTT
>TRBD1|once|TRBV18|TRBJ2-1
CASSPRPRTGTGYEVEQFF
TGTGCCAGCTCACCACGACCAAGGACAGGGACAGGGTATGAGGTTGAGCAGTTCTTC
>-|-|TRBV29-1|TRBJ2-3
CSVLLAPTHTQYF
TGCAGCGTTCTCTTAGCGCCCACCCATACGCAGTATTTT
>-|-|TRBV7-9|TRBJ1-4
CASSPGGWEKLFF
TGTGCCAGCAGCCCCGGGGGTTGGGAAAAACTGTTTTTT
>TRBD1|once|TRBV10-3|TRBJ2-1
CAIRTGSNVPIDEQFF
TGTGCCATCAGGACAGGGAGTAATGTCCCAATAGATGAGCAGTTCTTC
>TRBD2|-|TRBV6-2/TRBV6-3|TRBJ2-2
CASSYERGSDRNTGELFF
TGTGCCAGCAGTTACGAGCGGGGGTCTGATAGGAACACCGGGGAGCTGTTTTTT
>TRBD1|-|TRBV7-7|TRBJ2-5
CASSLAETGGETQYF
TGTGCTAGCAGCTTAGCGGAAACAGGGGGAGAGACCCAGTACTTC
>TRBD1|once|TRBV7-9|TRBJ2-5
CASSTSRQGFTQYF
TGTGCCAGCAGCACCTCCCGACAGGGATTTACCCAGTACTTC
>-|-|TRBV4-2|TRBJ2-2
CASSQDRRQINTGELFF
TGTGCCAGCAGCCAAGATAGGAGACAGATTAACACCGGGGAGCTGTTTTTT
>-|-|TRBV7-6|TRBJ2-5
CASSLGFGSQETQYF
TGTGCCAGCAGCTTAGGTTTTGGTAGTCAAGAGACCCAGTACTTC
>-|-|TRBV6-6|TRBJ2-7
CASSPGRGGDEQYF
TGTGCCAGCAGCCCCGGACGGGGTGGCGACGAGCAGTACTTC
>TRBD2|-|TRBV12-5|TRBJ2-1
CASGLAPTSGANNEQFF
TGTGCTAGTGGTTTGGCTCCGACTAGCGGGGCCAACAATGAGCAGTTCTTC
>TRBD1|-|TRBV19|TRBJ1-1
CASSPIPGTANTEAFF
TGTGCCAGTAGCCCGATCCCGGGGACAGCGAACACTGAAGCTTTCTTT
>TRBD1|few|TRBV7-8|TRBJ1-2
CASSLEVRGQLSGYTF
TGTGCCAGCAGCTTAGAGGTCAGGGGGCAGTTATCTGGCTACACCTTC
>-|-|TRBV2|TRBJ1-1
CTSRRQENTEAFF
TGTACCAGCAGAAGACAGGAGAACACTGAAGCTTTCTTT
>-|-|TRBV11-3|TRBJ2-2
CASSAISVNTGELFF
TGTGCCAGCAGCGCCATAAGCGTGAACACCGGGGAGCTGTTTTTT
>-|-|TRBV3-1/TRBV3-2|TRBJ2-7
CASSPFTGHPAYEQYF
TGTGCCAGCAGCCCATTTACGGGACACCCAGCCTACGAGCAGTACTTC
>TRBD2|-|TRBV4-3|TRBJ2-5
CASSQEGTSGGAGETQYF
TGCGCCAGCAGCCAAGAGGGAACTAGCGGGGGGGCTGGGGAGACCCAGTACTTC
>-|-|TRBV7-3|TRBJ2-1
CASSQNNEQFF
TGTGCCAGCAGCCAAAACAATGAGCAGTTCTTC
>-|-|TRBV25-1|TRBJ1-6
CASRDKEASNSPLHF
TGTGCCAGCAGAGACAAGGAGGCGTCTAATTCACCCCTCCACTTT
>TRBD1|-|TRBV2|TRBJ1-2
CASSSPWTGPSPF
TGTGCCAGCAGTTCTCCTTGGACAGGTCCCAGTCCCTTC
>-|-|TRBV21-1|TRBJ1-5
CARAGVINQPQHF
TGTGCCAGAGCGGGGGTTATCAATCAGCCCCAGCATTTT
>TRBD2|-|TRBV7-2|TRBJ2-1
CASSSLAGSYNEQFF
TGTGCCAGCAGCTCACTAGCGGGGTCATACAATGAGCAGTTCTTC
>TRBD1|-|TRBV5-1|TRBJ1-1
CASSLAGTENTEAFF
TGCGCCAGCAGCCTTGCCGGGACAGAGAACACTGAAGCTTTCTTT
>TRBD1|-|TRBV19|TRBJ1-6
CASSGQGDSPLHF
TGTGCCAGTAGTGGACAGGGGGACTCACCCCTCCACTTT
>TRBD1|few|TRBV5-1|TRBJ1-2
CASSLQQGNGYTF
TGCGCCAGCAGCTTGCAACAGGGGAATGGCTACACCTTC
>-|-|TRBV27|TRBJ2-2
CASSYRPFSLAPDTGELFF
TGTGCCAGCAGTTACCGCCCGTTTTCACTAGCCCCGGACACCGGGGAGCTGTTTTTT
>TRBD1|-|TRBV5-4|TRBJ2-3
CASSPTGGDTDTQYF
TGTGCCAGCAGCCCGACAGGGGGAGACACAGATACGCAGTATTTT
>-|-|TRBV12-3/TRBV12-4|TRBJ1-3
CASRYTAGNTIYF
TGTGCCAGCAGGTACACAGCTGGAAACACCATATATTTT
>-|few|TRBV6-5|TRBJ1-2
CASSTGNYGYTF
TGTGCCAGCAGTACCGGGAACTATGGCTACACCTTC
>-|-|TRBV6-1|TRBJ1-1
CASSESWAIMNTEAFF
TGTGCCAGCAGTGAAAGCTGGGCGATCATGAACACTGAAGCTTTCTTT
>-|few|TRBV7-9|TRBJ1-5
CASSLATANQPQHF
TGTGCCAGCAGCTTAGCGACAGCCAATCAGCCCCAGCATTTT
>-|-|TRBV5-1|TRBJ1-2
CASSVEANYGYTF
TGCGCCAGCAGCGTAGAGGCTAACTATGGCTACACCTTC
>-|-|TRBV6-1|TRBJ1-3
CASSEYGEWSSGNTIYF
TGTGCCAGCAGTGAATATGGGGAGTGGAGCTCTGGAAACACCATATATTTT
>-|-|TRBV7-2|TRBJ1-5
CASSLRGQPQHF
TGTGCCAGCAGCTTAAGAGGGCAGCCCCAGCATTTT
>TRBD1|-|TRBV15|TRBJ1-4
CATSRGQGAGAWEKLFF
TGTGCCACCAGCAGAGGACAGGGGGCGGGGGCCTGGGAAAAACTGTTTTTT
>TRBD1|-|TRBV2|TRBJ2-3
CASSPDRGGTDTQYF
TGTGCCAGCAGCCCCGACAGGGGCGGCACAGATACGCAGTATTTT
>TRBD1|-|TRBV5-1|TRBJ2-2
CASSPGTGPHTGELFF
TGCGCCAGCAGCCCAGGGACAGGGCCACACACCGGGGAGCTGTTTTTT
>-|-|TRBV7-9|TRBJ1-2
CASSLAARRDGYTF
TGTGCCAGCAGCTTAGCCGCAAGACGGGATGGCTACACCTTC
>TRBD1|-|TRBV7-8|TRBJ2-1
CASSPQGQINSEQFF
TGTGCCAGCAGCCCCCAGGGACAGATAAACAGTGAGCAGTTCTTC
>-|-|TRBV5-4|TRBJ2-3
CASSLTGGPVDTQYF
TGTGCCAGCAGCTTGACCGGGGGGCCGGTAGATACGCAGTATTTT